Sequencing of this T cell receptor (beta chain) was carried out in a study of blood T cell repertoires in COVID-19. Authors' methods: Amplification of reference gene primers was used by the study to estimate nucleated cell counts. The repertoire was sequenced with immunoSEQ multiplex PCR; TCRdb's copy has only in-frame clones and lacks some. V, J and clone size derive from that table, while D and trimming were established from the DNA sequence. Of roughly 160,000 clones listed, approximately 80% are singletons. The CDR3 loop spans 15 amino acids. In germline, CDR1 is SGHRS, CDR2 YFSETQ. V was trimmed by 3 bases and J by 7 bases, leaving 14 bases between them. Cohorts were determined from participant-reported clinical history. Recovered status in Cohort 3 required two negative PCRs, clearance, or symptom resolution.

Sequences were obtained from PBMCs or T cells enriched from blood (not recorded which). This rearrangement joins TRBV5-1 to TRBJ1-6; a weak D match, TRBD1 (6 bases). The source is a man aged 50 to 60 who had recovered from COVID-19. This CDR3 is CASSSGDNPNSPLHF. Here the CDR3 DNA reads TGCGCCAGCAGCTCCGGGGACAATCCCAATTCACCCCTCCACTTT. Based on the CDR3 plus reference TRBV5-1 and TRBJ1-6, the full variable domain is KAGVTQTPRYLIKTRGQQVTLSCSPISGHRSVSWYQQTPGQGLQFLFEYFSETQRNKGNFPGRFSGRQFSNSRSEMNVSTLELGDSALYLCASSSGDNPNSPLHFGNGTRLTVT.